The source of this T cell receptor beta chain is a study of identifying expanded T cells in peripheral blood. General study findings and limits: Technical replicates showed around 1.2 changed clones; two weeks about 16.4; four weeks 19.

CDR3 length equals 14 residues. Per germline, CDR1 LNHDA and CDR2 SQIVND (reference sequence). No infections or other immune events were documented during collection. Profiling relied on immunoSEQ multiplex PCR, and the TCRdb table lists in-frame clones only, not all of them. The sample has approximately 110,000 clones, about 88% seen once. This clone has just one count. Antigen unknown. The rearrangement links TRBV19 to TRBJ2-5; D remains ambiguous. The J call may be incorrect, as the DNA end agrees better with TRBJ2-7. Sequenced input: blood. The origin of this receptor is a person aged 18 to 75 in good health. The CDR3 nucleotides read TGTGCCAGTAGTATAACGGCACAAACCTACGAGCAGTACTTC. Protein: CASSITAQTYEQYF.